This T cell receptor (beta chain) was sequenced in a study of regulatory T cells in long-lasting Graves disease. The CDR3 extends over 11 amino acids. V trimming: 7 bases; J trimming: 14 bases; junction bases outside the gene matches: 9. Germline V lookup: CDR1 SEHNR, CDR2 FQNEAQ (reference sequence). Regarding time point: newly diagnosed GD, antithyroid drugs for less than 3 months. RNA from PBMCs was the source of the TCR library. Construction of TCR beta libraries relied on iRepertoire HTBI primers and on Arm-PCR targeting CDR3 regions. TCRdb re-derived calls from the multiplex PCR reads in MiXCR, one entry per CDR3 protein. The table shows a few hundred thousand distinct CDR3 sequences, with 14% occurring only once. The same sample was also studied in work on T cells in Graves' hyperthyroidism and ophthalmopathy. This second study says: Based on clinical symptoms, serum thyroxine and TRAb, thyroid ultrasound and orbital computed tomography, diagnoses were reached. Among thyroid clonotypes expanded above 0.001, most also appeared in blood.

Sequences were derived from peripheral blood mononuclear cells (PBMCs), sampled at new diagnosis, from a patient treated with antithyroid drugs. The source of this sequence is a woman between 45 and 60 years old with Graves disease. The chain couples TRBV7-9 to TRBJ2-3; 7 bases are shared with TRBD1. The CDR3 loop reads CASTFDRVGYF. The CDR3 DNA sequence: TGTGCCAGCACTTTTGACAGGGTAGGGTATTTT.